These 31 T cell receptor beta chains were sequenced from one sample in a study of PD-L1 blockade in urothelial cancer. Noted time point: pretreatment peripheral blood. Clones were read by immunoSEQ multiplex PCR, and TCRdb kept only the in-frame ones, dropping some. Among approximately 51,000 clones listed, about 82% were seen once. Sequencing was performed on PBMCs, taken around atezolizumab (anti-PD-L1) treatment. The receptors stem from a man aged 55 to 70 with urothelial cancer.

The V and J genes are TRBV6-1 and TRBJ2-1; 10 bases fit TRBD2. Trimming removed 1 base from V and 16 bases from J; junction bases left unmatched: 7. The CDR3 is 13 amino acids. Germline V gene lookup returns CDR1 MNHNS and CDR2 SASEGT. The CDR3 nucleotides are TGTGCCAGCAGTGAAGTGAAACTAGCGGGATTTTTCTTC. Translating gives CASSEVKLAGFFF.

This chain joins TRBV5-1 and TRBJ1-1; perhaps TRBD1 as D (6 bases). Trimming took 1 base from V and 4 from J, leaving 14 bases between them. Germline V gene data show CDR1 as SGHRS and CDR2 as YFSETQ. The CDR3 is made up of 15 amino acids. CDR3 DNA: TGCGCCAGCAGCTTGCTGGACAGCCCGGGCACTGAAGCTTTCTTT. This gives the protein CASSLLDSPGTEAFF. Based on the CDR3 plus reference TRBV5-1 and TRBJ1-1, the full variable domain is KAGVTQTPRYLIKTRGQQVTLSCSPISGHRSVSWYQQTPGQGLQFLFEYFSETQRNKGNFPGRFSGRQFSNSRSEMNVSTLELGDSALYLCASSLLDSPGTEAFFGQGTRLTVV.

The chain is built from TRBV30 and TRBJ1-2; 7 bases match TRBD1. V shed 4 bases and J 6 bases; nucleotides not matched to a gene: 14. The CDR3 length is 15 residues. Germline CDR1 reads GTSNPN; CDR2 reads SVGIG (reference sequence). The CDR3 coding sequence is TGTGCCTGGAACAATAAGCAGGGGGGCAAGAATGGCTACACCTTC. Protein: CAWNNKQGGKNGYTF.

The chain joins TRBV10-3 to TRBJ1-2; the D gene is possibly TRBD1 (6 bases). The CDR3 has 14 residues. Germline lookup yields CDR1 ENHRY and CDR2 SYGVKD. Deletions cut 6 bases from V and 0 bases from J, with 11 bases between. The CDR3 protein is CAIRAGVTNYGYTF. For the CDR3, the DNA is TGTGCCATCAGGGCAGGGGTAACTAACTATGGCTACACCTTC.

The V and J genes are TRBV19 and TRBJ2-1, with 11 bases aligning to TRBD2. CDR3 length equals 15 residues. With 3 bases clipped from V and 7 bases from J, the junction kept 5 bases outside the gene matches. Germline values: CDR1 LNHDA, CDR2 SQIVND (reference sequence). The CDR3 region is CASSISGGGWNEQFF. DNA of the CDR3: TGTGCCAGTAGTATTAGCGGGGGGGGCTGGAATGAGCAGTTCTTC.

This clone was detected a few times. The gene calls are TRBV7-2 and TRBJ1-1; the match to TRBD1 covers 11 bases. This CDR3 is built from 16 residues. The J segment lost 0 bases and the V segment lost 5 bases, leaving 5 bases of the junction unmatched. Germline values: CDR1 SGHTA, CDR2 FQGNSA. The CDR3 sequence: CASSRRDRGLNTEAFF. The CDR3 DNA sequence: TGTGCCAGCAGCCGCAGGGACAGGGGGTTGAACACTGAAGCTTTCTTT.

The chain uses TRBV4-2 and TRBJ1-1, with 8 bases fitting TRBD1. Unmatched junction bases numbered 6, after V lost 2 bases and J lost 1 base. The CDR3 is 16 residues long. The germline V gene has CDR1 LGHNA and CDR2 YNFKEQ. CDR3 loop: CASSQLRTGPNTEAFF. The DNA of the CDR3 is TGTGCCAGCAGCCAACTACGGACAGGGCCGAACACTGAAGCTTTCTTT.

The gene calls are TRBV7-2 and TRBJ1-2; TRBD1 matches at 7 bases. From germline, CDR1 is SGHTA and CDR2 FQGNSA. The CDR3 consists of 14 residues. J was trimmed by 2 bases and V by 4 bases; bases with no gene match: 4. The CDR3 DNA reads as TGTGCCAGCAGCTCGTCACAGGGGAACTATGGCTACACCTTC. Translation: CASSSSQGNYGYTF.

The gene calls are TRBV6-4 and TRBJ1-2; tentative D call: TRBD1 (6 bases). V dropped 4 bases and J dropped 7 bases, with 10 bases sitting between them. This CDR3 comprises 12 residues. The germline CDR1 and CDR2 sequences are MRHNA and SNTAGT. This CDR3 reads CASSAQGFGYTF. The CDR3 coding sequence is TGTGCCAGCAGTGCACAGGGTTTTGGCTACACCTTC.

The V gene is TRBV7-8, the J gene TRBJ1-3; D ambiguous. The CDR3 is 18 amino acids. The ends were cut back, 4 bases at V and 0 bases at J, with 19 bases in the middle. Germline assignment: CDR1 SGHVS and CDR2 FQNEAQ. The CDR3 bases are TGTGCCAGCAGCTCTACCACGGATGTCCGGGGCTCTGGAAACACCATATATTTT. Translating it yields CASSSTTDVRGSGNTIYF.

The chain links TRBV10-3 to TRBJ2-7; 9 bases are shared with TRBD2. Germline assignment: CDR1 ENHRY and CDR2 SYGVKD. The V gene end was trimmed by 1 base and the J gene end by 7 bases; junction bases not matched to a gene: 8. This CDR3 has 15 residues. The CDR3 reads CAISEWASGTGEQYF. The CDR3 nucleotides read TGTGCCATCAGTGAGTGGGCTAGCGGGACTGGAGAGCAGTACTTC.

The rearrangement links TRBV9 to TRBJ2-7; tentative D call: TRBD1 (6 bases). Trimming took off 0 bases at V and 6 bases at J, with 19 bases between the two ends. Germline-derived CDR1 and CDR2 are SGDLS and YYNGEE. The CDR3 spans 16 residues. Written as DNA, the CDR3 is TGTGCCAGCAGCGTAGGAGGGGGTGGGGCCCTCGGCGAGCAGTACTTC. Amino acids: CASSVGGGGALGEQYF.

On this clone itself: This CDR3 is also generated by other DNA sequences in the sample. The rearrangement joins TRBV9 to TRBJ1-1; D might be TRBD1 (6 bases). Trimming took 2 bases from V and 0 from J, leaving 8 bases between them. Germline V gives CDR1 SGDLS, CDR2 YYNGEE. The CDR3 runs 14 residues. The CDR3 here is CASSVGHMNTEAFF. The CDR3 DNA reads TGTGCCAGCAGCGTGGGACATATGAACACTGAAGCTTTCTTT. Full variable domain (remainder filled in from reference TRBV9 and TRBJ1-1): DSGVTQTPKHLITATGQRVTLRCSPRSGDLSVYWYQQSLDQGLQFLIQYYNGEERAKGNILERFSAQQFPDLHSELNLSSLELGDSALYFCASSVGHMNTEAFFGQGTRLTVV.

J is TRBJ2-7 and V is TRBV19; D remains unclear. Germline V gene sequence: CDR1 LNHDA, CDR2 SQIVND (reference sequence). The CDR3 is made up of 14 amino acids. The germline V and J ends were trimmed by 3 bases and 3 bases, with 12 bases remaining between them. In nucleotides, the CDR3 is TGTGCCAGTAGTATCCAGGCGTCTCTCTACGAGCAGTACTTC. Protein: CASSIQASLYEQYF.

V gene TRBV7-2 combines with J gene TRBJ2-1, with D perhaps matching TRBD2 (7 bases). Germline CDR1 is SGHTA and CDR2 is FQGNSA. Trimming stripped 2 bases from V and 8 bases from J, with 16 bases between. The CDR3 loop spans 15 amino acids. The CDR3 DNA sequence: TGTGCCAGCAGCTTATGGGGGGGCTCGTCCGATGAGCAGTTCTTC. Its translation: CASSLWGGSSDEQFF.

The chain employs TRBV10-3 and TRBJ1-5; D is possibly TRBD1 (5 bases). Germline loops: CDR1 ENHRY, CDR2 SYGVKD. V lost 0 bases and J lost 3, with 15 bases in between. The CDR3 is made up of 17 amino acids. The CDR3 here is CAISESVVGAINQPQHF. The DNA of the CDR3 is TGTGCCATCAGTGAGTCCGTGGTAGGGGCGATCAATCAGCCCCAGCATTTT.

The chain employs TRBV4-1 and TRBJ1-3; no firm D call. The CDR3 spans 16 residues. V lost 2 bases to trimming and J lost 0 bases, with 11 bases between them. Germline CDR1 is MGHRA and CDR2 is YSYEKL. CDR3 nucleotide sequence: TGCGCCAGCAGCCAATTTTTCGGAGTCTCTGGAAACACCATATATTTT. Translation: CASSQFFGVSGNTIYF.

This clone was counted a few times. The CDR3 loop is CASSQMGTGSYNSPLHF. Here the CDR3 DNA reads TGCGCCAGCAGCCAGATGGGGACAGGATCCTATAATTCACCCCTCCACTTT. This chain uses TRBV4-1 with TRBJ1-6, with TRBD1 matching over 8 bases. V shed 3 bases, J shed 1 base, and the junction held 5 bases outside the gene matches. CDR3 length: 17 residues. The germline CDR1 and CDR2 sequences are MGHRA and YSYEKL.

The V call is TRBV14, the J call TRBJ1-2; the D is unclear. The CDR3 extends over 13 amino acids. Trimming cost V 0 bases and J 4 bases, with 6 bases left between them. Germline V CDR1 and CDR2: SGHDN, FVKESK. The CDR3, as DNA: TGTGCCAGCAGCCAAGACAGTCCCTATGGCTACACCTTC. Translation: CASSQDSPYGYTF.

The chain links TRBV12-2 to TRBJ2-2; the table's D call, TRBD1, was not checked against the DNA. TRBV12-2 represents a pseudogene. The length of the CDR3 is 15 residues. The CDR3 here is CASRWRTGVPGELFF. DNA for the CDR3: TGTGCAAGTCGCTGGAGGACAGGGGTGCCCGGGGAGCTGTTTTTT.

The chain uses TRBV10-3 and TRBJ2-3; D remains unclear. The CDR3 sequence is 14 residues long. Trimming stripped 4 bases from V and 3 bases from J, with 11 bases between. Germline V gene data show CDR1 as ENHRY and CDR2 as SYGVKD. Here the CDR3 DNA reads TGTGCCATCAGTGTTGAGGTGAGGACAGATACGCAGTATTTT. Its translation is CAISVEVRTDTQYF.

This clone was recorded only once. V is TRBV11-2 and J is TRBJ1-5, with 10 bases lining up with TRBD1. Germline loops: CDR1 SGHAT, CDR2 FQNNGV. The V segment lost 1 base and the J segment 5 bases; nucleotides outside the gene matches: 8. This CDR3 has 17 amino acids. The CDR3: CASSLAPAGTGDQPQHF. CDR3 nucleotides: TGTGCCAGCAGCTTAGCCCCCGCCGGGACAGGGGATCAGCCCCAGCATTTT.

This clone was observed once. J is TRBJ1-2 and V is TRBV7-9; tentatively, D is TRBD1 (5 bases). CDR1 SEHNR and CDR2 FQNEAQ come from the germline V gene (reference sequence). The CDR3 is 13 residues long. Trimming shortened V by 5 bases and J by 4 bases, and 11 bases separated the two germline ends. CDR3: CASSRGQGYGYTF. CDR3 DNA: TGTGCCAGCAGCCGCGGCCAGGGCTATGGCTACACCTTC.

The chain employs TRBV5-4 and TRBJ1-2; D possibly corresponds to TRBD1 (5 bases). Trimming removed 0 bases at V and 3 bases at J, with 15 bases between. There are 16 residues in the CDR3. CDR1 is SGHNT and CDR2 is YYREEE in the germline V gene (reference sequence). DNA of the CDR3: TGTGCCAGCAGCTTGGGTCGTAACAGGAGGGACTATGGCTACACCTTC. This encodes CASSLGRNRRDYGYTF.

The chain recombines TRBV15 with TRBJ2-5, with D perhaps matching TRBD1 (5 bases). The CDR3 has 14 residues. The V gene's germline CDR1 is LNHNV and CDR2 YYDKDF (reference sequence). The V and J ends lost 1 base and 1 base respectively, with 7 bases between them. The CDR3 spells CATSRGDSQETQYF. CDR3 bases: TGTGCCACCAGCAGAGGAGACAGCCAAGAGACCCAGTACTTC.

The chain recombines TRBV5-1 with TRBJ2-5; TRBD2 matches at 14 bases. CDR3 length equals 16 residues. Germline V gives CDR1 SGHRS, CDR2 YFSETQ. The J segment lost 1 base and the V segment lost 5 bases, leaving 4 bases of the junction unmatched. As DNA, the CDR3 is TGCGCCAGCAGATCCGGGACTAGCGGGGGCCAAGAGACCCAGTACTTC. Translated: CASRSGTSGGQETQYF.

The gene calls are TRBV10-2 and TRBJ1-3, with TRBD1 matching 9 bases. The CDR3 has 19 residues. Per germline, CDR1 WSHSY and CDR2 SAAADI. V shed 10 bases, J shed 3 bases, and the junction held 22 bases outside the gene matches. CDR3 in amino acids: CATRYKTGGADLYGNTIYF. The CDR3 DNA sequence: TGCGCCACCCGCTATAAGACAGGGGGAGCTGACCTCTATGGAAACACCATATATTTT.

The chain employs TRBV4-2 and TRBJ2-3; D remains unclear. Germline loops: CDR1 LGHNA, CDR2 YNFKEQ. The CDR3 is 13 amino acids. The germline V and J ends were trimmed by 4 bases and 2 bases, with 7 bases remaining between them. CDR3 in amino acids: CASSREVTDTQYF. The CDR3 region has the DNA TGTGCCAGCAGCCGTGAGGTCACAGATACGCAGTATTTT.

The V and J genes are TRBV6-5 and TRBJ1-1, with D unresolved. Trimming cost V 6 bases and J 2 bases, with 7 bases left between them. CDR3 size: 12 residues. Germline CDR1 MNHEY, CDR2 SVGAGI. The CDR3 loop is CASRTTNTEAFF. The CDR3 DNA reads TGTGCCAGCAGAACTACCAACACTGAAGCTTTCTTT.

This clone has only a few counts. The rearrangement joins TRBV28 to TRBJ2-1, with D perhaps matching TRBD2 (6 bases). The CDR3 length is 16 residues. V shed 4 bases and J shed 3 bases, with 16 bases lying between them. Germline V CDR1 and CDR2: MDHEN, SYDVKM. The CDR3 here is CASSSPGAGFYNEQFF. The CDR3 nucleotides are TGTGCCAGCAGTTCCCCGGGAGCGGGTTTCTACAATGAGCAGTTCTTC.

The rearrangement joins TRBV9 to TRBJ1-2, with 7 bases aligning to TRBD1. The CDR3 is 15 amino acids. V gave up 4 bases and J gave up 8 bases; unmatched junction bases: 14. Germline values: CDR1 SGDLS, CDR2 YYNGEE. The CDR3 nucleotides read TGTGCCAGCAGCCTCACGACCCAGGGGGAAGGAGGCTACACCTTC. It translates to CASSLTTQGEGGYTF.